This TCR beta chain was observed in a study of low-dose radiotherapy and immunotherapy resistance in tumors. Germline CDR1 and CDR2: SQVTM and ANQGSEA. The CDR3 is made up of 11 amino acids. Between the trimmed V and J ends, which lost 4 bases and 1 base, there was a span of 4 bases. Alpha- and beta-chain coverage of first-strand cDNA came from TRAV- and TRBV-specific primers. The PCR that amplified TCRs ran for around 22 cycles, relying on a constant-region primer and a V-primer adapter. TCRdb called the reads again in MiXCR, with one record for every CDR3 protein. The sample has about 6,600 distinct CDR3 sequences; roughly 50% are singletons.

The TCR originated in a human donor with advanced metastatic prostate, ovarian, gallbladder or colorectal cancer (not recorded which). This table probably holds off-target reads from a library built for another chain. The J gene is TRBJ1-1, the V gene TRBV29-1; D unclear. CDR3 bases: TGCAGCGTTGCACGGAACACTGAAGCTTTCTTT. Protein product: CSVARNTEAFF.